A selection of T cell receptor beta chains follows, all from one sample in a study of shared clonotypes between healthy human individuals. Measured with immunoSEQ multiplex PCR; TCRdb has only the in-frame clones, and not every one. The repertoire holds about 2.1 million clones, with more than 85% as singletons. Sequencing used naive CD8+ T cells from PBMCs. These receptors all stem from a man aged 18 to 35 in good health. Some clones in this sample may be carry-over from other donors' samples. The CDR3 runs from the conserved cysteine through the conserved F or W. Fields, in order: J gene, V gene, D gene, clone size, CDR3 DNA, CDR3 protein. A D gene is named only where the DNA matches it firmly. For some rows the clone size is stated as once, few or many, or as a class when expanded; others skip it.

J gene: TRBJ2-1
V gene: TRBV28
D gene: .
clone size: once
CDR3 DNA: TGTGCCAGCAGCCACCTCGGGGGAGTTGCCTACAATGAGCAGTTCTTC
CDR3 protein: CASSHLGGVAYNEQFF

J gene: TRBJ1-2
V gene: TRBV5-6
D gene: .
clone size: .
CDR3 DNA: TGTGCCAGCAGCTGGGTACCCCAAAGCCAGGGCAGATTCTATGGCTACACCTTC
CDR3 protein: CASSWVPQSQGRFYGYTF

J gene: TRBJ2-1
V gene: TRBV7-7
D gene: TRBD1
clone size: .
CDR3 DNA: TGTGCCAGCAGCAGCAGGACAGGGTACTCCTACAATGAGCAGTTCTTC
CDR3 protein: CASSSRTGYSYNEQFF

J gene: TRBJ2-7
V gene: TRBV6-5
D gene: TRBD1
clone size: once
CDR3 DNA: TGTGCCAGCAGTTACGGCCGGGACAGGGTCTCCTACGAGCAGTACTTC
CDR3 protein: CASSYGRDRVSYEQYF

J gene: TRBJ2-3
V gene: TRBV28
D gene: TRBD2
clone size: .
CDR3 DNA: TGTGCCAGCAGTTTTATAGCGGGAGATCCAGATACGCAGTATTTT
CDR3 protein: CASSFIAGDPDTQYF

J gene: TRBJ1-5
V gene: TRBV19
D gene: TRBD1
clone size: .
CDR3 DNA: TGTGCCAGTAGCATTAGGGACAGAAATCAGCCCCAGCATTTT
CDR3 protein: CASSIRDRNQPQHF

J gene: TRBJ2-1
V gene: TRBV9
D gene: TRBD2
clone size: .
CDR3 DNA: TGTGCCAGCAGCGGCCTCACTAGCGGGAGTATTGGTGAGCAGTTCTTC
CDR3 protein: CASSGLTSGSIGEQFF

J gene: TRBJ2-5
V gene: TRBV11-1
D gene: TRBD1
clone size: .
CDR3 DNA: TGTGCCAGCAGCTTAGGCACAGGGGCAGAGACCCAGTACTTC
CDR3 protein: CASSLGTGAETQYF

J gene: TRBJ1-5
V gene: TRBV7-9
D gene: .
clone size: few
CDR3 DNA: TGTGCCAGCACCTCCGAGGACGGTTCGGGGCAGCCCCAGCATTTT
CDR3 protein: CASTSEDGSGQPQHF

J gene: TRBJ2-3
V gene: TRBV27
D gene: .
clone size: .
CDR3 DNA: TGTGCCAGCAGTTTTCGGACCAGGCTGGGAGCAGATACGCAGTATTTT
CDR3 protein: CASSFRTRLGADTQYF

J gene: TRBJ1-4
V gene: TRBV6-1
D gene: TRBD1
clone size: .
CDR3 DNA: TGTGCCAGCAGTGACGCGCCCGGGACAGGGGGAGAAAAACTGTTTTTT
CDR3 protein: CASSDAPGTGGEKLFF

J gene: TRBJ2-5
V gene: TRBV9
D gene: TRBD2
clone size: .
CDR3 DNA: TGTGCCAGCAGCGGCCCGGGACTAGGGGAGACCCAGTACTTC
CDR3 protein: CASSGPGLGETQYF

J gene: TRBJ2-7
V gene: TRBV5-6
D gene: .
clone size: .
CDR3 DNA: TGTGCCAGCAGCTTGCGGGGCTCCGAGCAGTACTTC
CDR3 protein: CASSLRGSEQYF

J gene: TRBJ2-5
V gene: TRBV7-3
D gene: TRBD1
clone size: .
CDR3 DNA: TGTGCCAGCAGCCCCCTTCGTCGGGACAGACGACCCGTTGGGACCCAGTACTTC
CDR3 protein: CASSPLRRDRRPVGTQYF

J gene: TRBJ1-1
V gene: TRBV27
D gene: .
clone size: .
CDR3 DNA: TGTGCCAGCAGTTTAGTTGGGACGGCGAACACTGAAGCTTTCTTT
CDR3 protein: CASSLVGTANTEAFF

J gene: TRBJ1-1
V gene: TRBV25-1
D gene: TRBD1
clone size: .
CDR3 DNA: TGTGCCAGCAGGACAGGGTTGGGGGCTTTCTTT
CDR3 protein: CASRTGLGAFF

J gene: TRBJ1-5
V gene: TRBV7-8
D gene: .
clone size: .
CDR3 DNA: TGTGCCAGCAGCTTAGGGCCAGGTGCCTATAGCAATCAGCCCCAGCATTTT
CDR3 protein: CASSLGPGAYSNQPQHF

J gene: TRBJ2-7
V gene: TRBV27
D gene: TRBD2
clone size: .
CDR3 DNA: TGTGCCAGCAGTGTCCTCTCCCCTACTAGCGGCCCCTCCTACGAGCAGTACTTC
CDR3 protein: CASSVLSPTSGPSYEQYF

J gene: TRBJ2-7
V gene: TRBV7-3
D gene: TRBD2
clone size: .
CDR3 DNA: TGTGCCAGCAGCAAGCGGGATTCAACCTACGAGCAGTACTTC
CDR3 protein: CASSKRDSTYEQYF

J gene: TRBJ2-7
V gene: TRBV30
D gene: .
clone size: .
CDR3 DNA: TGTGCCTGGAGTGTAGGCCTGCCCGACTACGAGCAGTACTTC
CDR3 protein: CAWSVGLPDYEQYF

J gene: TRBJ2-5
V gene: TRBV6-6
D gene: .
clone size: .
CDR3 DNA: TGTGCCAGCAGCGACACGTACCAAGAGACCCAGTACTTC
CDR3 protein: CASSDTYQETQYF

J gene: TRBJ1-1
V gene: TRBV27
D gene: .
clone size: .
CDR3 DNA: TGTGCCAGCAGTTACAGAGGTGATGGCACTGAAGCTTTCTTT
CDR3 protein: CASSYRGDGTEAFF

J gene: TRBJ1-2
V gene: TRBV30
D gene: TRBD1
clone size: few
CDR3 DNA: TGTGCCTGGAGTCAGGGGGTGGATGATGACTATGGCTACACCTTC
CDR3 protein: CAWSQGVDDDYGYTF

J gene: TRBJ1-1
V gene: TRBV28
D gene: TRBD1
clone size: .
CDR3 DNA: TGTGCCAGGGGGGTAGGAGGGCCCCAGGGGGCGCAGAATGAAGCTTTCTTT
CDR3 protein: CARGVGGPQGAQNEAFF

J gene: TRBJ2-2
V gene: TRBV11-2
D gene: .
clone size: .
CDR3 DNA: TGTGCCAGCAGCCCGACTAGAGGAACCGGGGAGCTGTTTTTT
CDR3 protein: CASSPTRGTGELFF

J gene: TRBJ2-7
V gene: TRBV19
D gene: TRBD1
clone size: .
CDR3 DNA: TGTGCCAGTAGTGACGGGACAGGGCCCTACTACGAGCAGTACTTC
CDR3 protein: CASSDGTGPYYEQYF

J gene: TRBJ1-1
V gene: TRBV7-9
D gene: .
clone size: .
CDR3 DNA: TGTGCCAGCAGCTTAGAAAGGTTTGTCGCTGAAGCTTTCTTT
CDR3 protein: CASSLERFVAEAFF

J gene: TRBJ2-1
V gene: TRBV5-1
D gene: .
clone size: .
CDR3 DNA: TGCGCCAGCAGCCACACAATAATTCCCGGGACTCCGCGGGAGCAGTTCTTC
CDR3 protein: CASSHTIIPGTPREQFF

J gene: TRBJ2-1
V gene: TRBV7-7
D gene: TRBD2
clone size: .
CDR3 DNA: TGTGCCAGCAGCTTAGGAGTAGCGGCGGGGGATGAGCAGTTCTTC
CDR3 protein: CASSLGVAAGDEQFF

J gene: TRBJ1-2
V gene: TRBV9
D gene: .
clone size: few
CDR3 DNA: TGTGCCAGCAGCGATAGGGGGGCTGGCTACACCTTC
CDR3 protein: CASSDRGAGYTF

J gene: TRBJ1-4
V gene: TRBV2
D gene: TRBD1
clone size: .
CDR3 DNA: TGTGCCAGCAATAAGAGACAGGGGGAGGTTAATGAAAAACTGTTTTTT
CDR3 protein: CASNKRQGEVNEKLFF

J gene: TRBJ2-7
V gene: TRBV7-2
D gene: .
clone size: once
CDR3 DNA: TGTGCCAGCAGCCAGAAGGGCTCCTACGAGCAGTACTTC
CDR3 protein: CASSQKGSYEQYF

J gene: TRBJ1-2
V gene: TRBV29-1
D gene: .
clone size: .
CDR3 DNA: TGCAGCACACTGGACAGCCTCTATGGCTACACCTTC
CDR3 protein: CSTLDSLYGYTF

J gene: TRBJ2-7
V gene: TRBV11-2
D gene: TRBD2
clone size: once
CDR3 DNA: TGTGCCAGCAGCCCCCGGGGCGGGAGGGAGACTGAGCAGTACTTC
CDR3 protein: CASSPRGGRETEQYF

J gene: TRBJ2-5
V gene: TRBV6-5
D gene: .
clone size: .
CDR3 DNA: TGTGCCAGCAGTGGCAGTCAGAAGACCCAGTACTTC
CDR3 protein: CASSGSQKTQYF

J gene: TRBJ2-7
V gene: TRBV2
D gene: .
clone size: .
CDR3 DNA: TGTGCCATCGGGACTGCGGGGACCTACGAGCAGTACTTC
CDR3 protein: CAIGTAGTYEQYF

J gene: TRBJ2-3
V gene: TRBV7-2
D gene: .
clone size: .
CDR3 DNA: TGTGCCAGCAGCCCGCACCGGGACTCCCCTAGCACAGATACGCAGTATTTT
CDR3 protein: CASSPHRDSPSTDTQYF

J gene: TRBJ1-6
V gene: TRBV5-1
D gene: TRBD1
clone size: .
CDR3 DNA: TGCGCCAGCAGCTTGGAGTCGGGACAGGGGTACCCCCTCCACTTT
CDR3 protein: CASSLESGQGYPLHF

J gene: TRBJ2-2
V gene: TRBV7-9
D gene: TRBD2
clone size: .
CDR3 DNA: TGTGCCAGCAGCTTCGGGACTAGTTACACCGGGGAGCTGTTTTTT
CDR3 protein: CASSFGTSYTGELFF

J gene: TRBJ2-7
V gene: TRBV5-6
D gene: TRBD1
clone size: .
CDR3 DNA: TGTGCCAGCAGCTTTGACAGGGGCGGTTACGAGCAGTACTTC
CDR3 protein: CASSFDRGGYEQYF

J gene: TRBJ2-7
V gene: TRBV25-1
D gene: TRBD1
clone size: once
CDR3 DNA: TGTGCCAGCAGTTCCCCCGGGACAGGGTTTTTCGAGCAGTACTTC
CDR3 protein: CASSSPGTGFFEQYF

J gene: TRBJ2-7
V gene: TRBV6-1
D gene: TRBD2
clone size: .
CDR3 DNA: TGTGCCAGCAGTGACCCCCGTACTAGCGGAAAACCTGAGCAGTACTTC
CDR3 protein: CASSDPRTSGKPEQYF

J gene: TRBJ2-7
V gene: TRBV27
D gene: .
clone size: .
CDR3 DNA: TGTGCCAGCAGTTTACGGGGTACTCGCGAGCAGTACTTC
CDR3 protein: CASSLRGTREQYF

J gene: TRBJ2-7
V gene: TRBV6-6
D gene: TRBD2
clone size: .
CDR3 DNA: TGTGCCAGCCTGGGGGGGGCCTACGAGCAGTACTTC
CDR3 protein: CASLGGAYEQYF

J gene: TRBJ2-1
V gene: TRBV30
D gene: TRBD2
clone size: .
CDR3 DNA: TGTGTTACAACCACCCGGGGGGGCTCCTACAATGAGCAGTTCTTC
CDR3 protein: CVTTTRGGSYNEQFF

J gene: TRBJ2-2
V gene: TRBV10-3
D gene: .
clone size: .
CDR3 DNA: TGTGCCATCAGTGAGTCGTCTGGATATGCCGGGGAGCTGTTTTTT
CDR3 protein: CAISESSGYAGELFF

J gene: TRBJ2-3
V gene: TRBV9
D gene: .
clone size: .
CDR3 DNA: TGTGCCAGCAGCCCCGGGACAACTAGCACAGATACGCAGTATTTT
CDR3 protein: CASSPGTTSTDTQYF

J gene: TRBJ2-7
V gene: TRBV2
D gene: .
clone size: .
CDR3 DNA: TGTGCCAGCAGTGTTTGGGGGACCTCCTACGAGCAGTACTTC
CDR3 protein: CASSVWGTSYEQYF